This is a list of T cell receptor beta chains from one sample in a study of Graves' ophthalmopathy and Graves' hyperthyroidism. TCRdb reanalysed the multiplex PCR reads using MiXCR and keeps one entry per CDR3 protein. Among roughly 220,000 distinct CDR3 sequences listed, 40% to 50% were seen once. The sample taken for sequencing was peripheral blood. The origin of the receptors is an adult man with Graves' ophthalmopathy. Both conserved end residues are part of each CDR3. A D gene is named only where the DNA matches it firmly. The size of a clone is reported for some rows only, either as once, few or many, or as a class for expanded clones.

J,size,V,D,DNA,CDR3
TRBJ2-7,-,TRBV7-9,-,TGTGCCACCCAAGGGGCAGACCCTTACGAGCAGTACTTC,CATQGADPYEQYF
TRBJ1-3,few,TRBV13,-,TGTGCCAGCAGCGCCGGCGGGGGAGGAAACACCATATATTTT,CASSAGGGGNTIYF
TRBJ2-7,few,TRBV5-1,TRBD1,TGCGCCAGCAGCTTGTTGGGGACAGTAACCTACGAGCAGTACTTC,CASSLLGTVTYEQYF
TRBJ2-2,few,TRBV20-1,-,TGCAGTGCTAGAAAGGCCACATCCACCGGGGAGCTGTTTTTT,CSARKATSTGELFF
TRBJ1-5,-,TRBV10-3,-,TGTGCCATCAGCCCTGGGGACAAGGCGAACCAACCCCAGCATTTT,CAISPGDKANQPQHF
TRBJ2-6,-,TRBV6-6,-,TGTGCCAGCAACGGACAGAGCTTACCAACCTCTGGGGCCAACGTCCTGACTTTC,CASNGQSLPTSGANVLTF
TRBJ1-1,-,TRBV20-1,TRBD1,TGCAGTGCTACGATTCAGGGGGCTGAAGCTTTCTTT,CSATIQGAEAFF
TRBJ1-5,few,TRBV12-3/TRBV12-4,-,TGTGCCAGCAGTCCTGCGCGGGGCAATCAGCCCCAGCATTTT,CASSPARGNQPQHF
TRBJ2-5,-,TRBV14,TRBD2,TGTGCCAGCAGCCTTCCTAGCGGGGGGCCAGAGACCCAGTACTTC,CASSLPSGGPETQYF
TRBJ1-1,few,TRBV2,-,TGTGCCAGCAGTGAAGGGGGGACGAACACTGAAGCTTTCTTT,CASSEGGTNTEAFF
TRBJ1-5,few,TRBV20-1,-,TGCAGTGCTGCTCGCCGGGGAGGTGGGCAGCCCCAGCATTTT,CSAARRGGGQPQHF
TRBJ2-5,-,TRBV7-9,-,TGTGCCAGCAGTCCCCGAGGGGGGGCAGGGGAGACCCAGTACTTC,CASSPRGGAGETQYF
TRBJ1-2,few,TRBV5-8,-,TGTGCCAGCAGCTTTATCAAGAACTATGGCTACACCTTC,CASSFIKNYGYTF
TRBJ2-7,-,TRBV4-1,-,TGCGCCAGCAGTCCCGACAGGCGCTTCTACGAGCAGTACTTC,CASSPDRRFYEQYF
TRBJ1-1,-,TRBV7-9,-,TGTGCCAGCAGCCAGGGGCAGGGTCGCACTGAAGCTTTCTTT,CASSQGQGRTEAFF
TRBJ1-1,-,TRBV5-8,-,TGTGCCAGCAGCGGGGGGGGGGGGAACACTGAAGCTTTCTTT,CASSGGGGNTEAFF
TRBJ2-7,-,TRBV2,-,TGTGCCAGCAGTGGTGGCAGGGTTTACTACGAGCAGTACTTC,CASSGGRVYYEQYF
TRBJ1-3,-,TRBV13,-,TGTGCCAGCAGGATTGAGACTGGAAACACCATATATTTT,CASRIETGNTIYF
TRBJ1-2,-,TRBV9,-,TGTGCCAGCAGCCCGAGACAGAGGAGGCTATTATCCTTC,CASSPRQRRLLSF
TRBJ2-7,-,TRBV5-8,TRBD2,TGTGCCAGCAGCCTCGGGACTAGCGGGGGTACCTACGAGCAGTACTTC,CASSLGTSGGTYEQYF
TRBJ2-7,-,TRBV6-5,-,TGTGCCAGCAGACGACGCGTCTCCTACGAGCAGTACTTC,CASRRRVSYEQYF
TRBJ1-6,-,TRBV20-1,-,TGCAGTGCTAGAGGACAGGCTCTTTATAATTCACCCCTCCACTTT,CSARGQALYNSPLHF
TRBJ2-7,-,TRBV4-1,-,TGTGCCAGCAGCCAAGCGACCGGGGTTGGCTACGAGCAGTACTTC,CASSQATGVGYEQYF
TRBJ1-2,-,TRBV10-2,TRBD1,TGCGCCAGCAGTGAAGAAATCGGGACAGGGGGCTATGGCTACACCTTC,CASSEEIGTGGYGYTF
TRBJ1-4,-,TRBV6-5,-,TGTGCCACGGTAGAGCGGGGAAAACTGTTTTTT,CATVERGKLFF
TRBJ2-7,-,TRBV2,-,TGTGCCAGCAGTGTGGACAAGTCCTACGAGCAGTACTTC,CASSVDKSYEQYF
TRBJ2-5,-,TRBV5-4,TRBD2,TGTGCCAGCAGCTCGACTAGCGGGGGTGGAGAGACCCAGTACTTC,CASSSTSGGGETQYF
TRBJ1-1,-,TRBV20-1,-,TGCAGTGCTAGAGCGGAGGGCTCGAACACTGAAGCTTTCTTT,CSARAEGSNTEAFF
TRBJ2-7,-,TRBV20-1,-,TGCAGTGCTATTTTACCGGCGTCCTACGAGCAGTACTTC,CSAILPASYEQYF
TRBJ1-1,many,TRBV2,-,TGTGCCAGCACCTTCGACAGCGACACTGAAGCTTTCTTT,CASTFDSDTEAFF
TRBJ2-2,few,TRBV20-1,TRBD2,TGCAGTGCTAGCGGCGGGGGGACGAACACCGGGGAGCTGTTTTTT,CSASGGGTNTGELFF
TRBJ1-2,few,TRBV4-1,TRBD1,TGTGCCAGCAGCCAAGATCTAGAGGGGGCTGACTATGGCTACACCTTC,CASSQDLEGADYGYTF
TRBJ1-2,-,TRBV20-1,-,TGCAGTGCTAATCGACAGGCCACTACCTATGGCTACACCTTC,CSANRQATTYGYTF
TRBJ2-3,-,TRBV15,-,TGTGCCACCAGCAGAGATTTGGGGGCCAGCACAGATACGCAGTATTTT,CATSRDLGASTDTQYF
TRBJ1-2,-,TRBV7-6,-,TGTGCCAGCAGCTTAGAGCGGGGGTCGAACTATGGCTACACCTTC,CASSLERGSNYGYTF
TRBJ1-1,once,TRBV9,-,TGTGCCAGCAGCGCAGACTACAACACTGAAGCTTTCTTT,CASSADYNTEAFF
TRBJ2-2,-,TRBV7-6,TRBD2,TGTGCCGGCAGCTTCCTGGGCGGGAGCGATACCGGGGAGCTGTTTTTT,CAGSFLGGSDTGELFF
TRBJ1-3,many,TRBV15,TRBD1,TGTGCCACCAGCGGGACAGGGGGAAACACCATATATTTT,CATSGTGGNTIYF
TRBJ1-1,-,TRBV6-5,-,TGTGCCAGCAGCGTCGGCCGTGAAGCTTTCTTT,CASSVGREAFF
TRBJ1-6,few,TRBV7-9,TRBD1,TGTGCCAGCAGCTCGATGACAGGGACTTATAATTCACCCCTCCACTTT,CASSSMTGTYNSPLHF
TRBJ2-7,-,TRBV10-3,TRBD1,TGTGCCATCAGTCCCGGGACAGCCGCCTACGAGCAGTACTTC,CAISPGTAAYEQYF
TRBJ1-1,-,TRBV9,TRBD1,TGTGCCAGCAGCAACCCGACAGGGGGTTGGTTGGACACTGAAGCTTTCTTT,CASSNPTGGWLDTEAFF
TRBJ2-7,-,TRBV7-9,-,TGTGCCAGCAGCTCCGGGACTCAAGACGAGCAGTACTTC,CASSSGTQDEQYF
TRBJ1-1,-,TRBV7-2,-,TGCGCCAGCAGCCCCCCCACGGACGGGGGCACTGAAGCTTTCTTT,CASSPPTDGGTEAFF
TRBJ2-7,-,TRBV19,TRBD2,TGTGCCAGTAGTGCGCGGGAGGAGGTCGAGCAGTACTTC,CASSAREEVEQYF
TRBJ1-5,few,TRBV5-1,TRBD1,TGCGCCAGCAGCTCAGGGGACAGGGATAGCAATCAGCCCCAGCATTTT,CASSSGDRDSNQPQHF
TRBJ2-5,many,TRBV24-1,TRBD2,TGTGCCACCAGTGACAGCACTAGCGGGGTAGAGACCCAGTACTTC,CATSDSTSGVETQYF
TRBJ1-4,-,TRBV15,-,TGTGCCACCAGCAGAGACCTGACTGCAACTAATGAAAAACTGTTTTTT,CATSRDLTATNEKLFF
TRBJ2-7,few,TRBV19,-,TGTGCCAGTAGTATAGACCGGACATACTACGAGCAGTACTTC,CASSIDRTYYEQYF
TRBJ2-5,-,TRBV20-1,TRBD1,TGCAGTGCTAGAGGAGGGGGCAAAGAGACCCAGTACTTC,CSARGGGKETQYF
TRBJ1-6,few,TRBV12-3/TRBV12-4,TRBD1,TGTGCCAGCAGAACTGGACAGGCTGGTAATTCACCCCTCCACTTT,CASRTGQAGNSPLHF
TRBJ2-7,-,TRBV20-1,-,TGCAGTGCTAGAGCCCGAGGACAGTTCTACGAGCAGTACTTC,CSARARGQFYEQYF
TRBJ2-2,-,TRBV9,-,TGTGCCAGCAGCAGCGCGAACACCGGGGAGCTGTTTTTT,CASSSANTGELFF
TRBJ1-1,-,TRBV3-1,-,TGTGCCAGCAGCCCCAGGACCCTTGTGAACACTGAAGCTTTCTTT,CASSPRTLVNTEAFF
TRBJ2-5,once,TRBV9,-,TGTGCCAGCAGCGTATTTTCCCAGGTCCAAGAGACCCAGTACTTC,CASSVFSQVQETQYF
TRBJ2-2,-,TRBV19,-,TGTGCCACTAAGCGAGCGGGGGAGCTGTTTTTT,CATKRAGELFF
TRBJ2-7,-,TRBV9,TRBD2,TGTGCCAGCAGCCCCGGGGAGGGGTTACCCTACGAGCAGTACTTC,CASSPGEGLPYEQYF